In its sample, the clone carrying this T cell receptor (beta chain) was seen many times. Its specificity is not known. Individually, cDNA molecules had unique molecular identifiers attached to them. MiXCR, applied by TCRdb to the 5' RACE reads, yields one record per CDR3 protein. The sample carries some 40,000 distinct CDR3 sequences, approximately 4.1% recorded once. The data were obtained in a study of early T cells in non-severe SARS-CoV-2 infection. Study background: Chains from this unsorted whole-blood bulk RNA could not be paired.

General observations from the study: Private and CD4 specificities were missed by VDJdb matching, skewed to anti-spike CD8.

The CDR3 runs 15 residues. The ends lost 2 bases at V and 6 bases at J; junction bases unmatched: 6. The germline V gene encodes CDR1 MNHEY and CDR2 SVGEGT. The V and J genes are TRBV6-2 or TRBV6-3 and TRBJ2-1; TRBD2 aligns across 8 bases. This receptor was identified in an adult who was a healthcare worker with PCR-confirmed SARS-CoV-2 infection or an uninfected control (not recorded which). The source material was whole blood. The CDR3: CASSYGLAGRNEQFF. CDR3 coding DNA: TGTGCCAGCAGTTACGGGCTAGCGGGCCGCAATGAGCAGTTCTTC.